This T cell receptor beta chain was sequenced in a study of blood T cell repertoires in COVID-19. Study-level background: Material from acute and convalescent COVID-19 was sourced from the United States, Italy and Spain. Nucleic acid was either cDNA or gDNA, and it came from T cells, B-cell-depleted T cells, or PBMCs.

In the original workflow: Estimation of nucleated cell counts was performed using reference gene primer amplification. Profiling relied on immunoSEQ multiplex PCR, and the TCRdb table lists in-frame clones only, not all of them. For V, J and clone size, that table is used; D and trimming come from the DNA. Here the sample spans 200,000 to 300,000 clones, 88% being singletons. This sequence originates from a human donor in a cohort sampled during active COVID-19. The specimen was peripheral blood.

This CDR3 is CASSLAGGTVEQYF. The CDR3 bases are TGTGCCAGCAGTTTGGCGGGAGGTACGGTCGAGCAGTACTTC. The rearrangement uses TRBV28 and TRBJ2-7; 8 bases are shared with TRBD2. Trimming removed 3 bases from V and 6 bases from J; junction bases left unmatched: 7. The CDR3 runs 14 residues. Germline V gene lookup returns CDR1 MDHEN and CDR2 SYDVKM.